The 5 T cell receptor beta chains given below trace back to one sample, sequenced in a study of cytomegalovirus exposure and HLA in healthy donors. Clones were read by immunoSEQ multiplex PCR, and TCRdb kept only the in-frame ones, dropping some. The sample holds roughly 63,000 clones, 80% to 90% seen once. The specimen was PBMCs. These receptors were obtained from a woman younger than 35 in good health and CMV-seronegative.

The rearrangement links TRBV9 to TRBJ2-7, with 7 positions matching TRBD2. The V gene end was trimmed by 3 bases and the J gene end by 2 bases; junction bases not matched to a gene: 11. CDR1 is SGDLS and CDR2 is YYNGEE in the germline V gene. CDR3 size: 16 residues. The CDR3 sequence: CASSAGGSPKTYEQYF. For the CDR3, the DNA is TGTGCCAGCAGCGCGGGCGGGAGTCCTAAAACCTACGAGCAGTACTTC. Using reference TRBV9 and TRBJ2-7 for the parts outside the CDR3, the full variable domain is DSGVTQTPKHLITATGQRVTLRCSPRSGDLSVYWYQQSLDQGLQFLIQYYNGEERAKGNILERFSAQQFPDLHSELNLSSLELGDSALYFCASSAGGSPKTYEQYFGPGTRLTVT.

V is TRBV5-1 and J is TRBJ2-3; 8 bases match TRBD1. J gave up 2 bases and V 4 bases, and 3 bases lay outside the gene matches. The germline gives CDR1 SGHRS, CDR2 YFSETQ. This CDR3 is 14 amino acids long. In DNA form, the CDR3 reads TGCGCCAGCAGCAGGGACAGGACCACAGATACGCAGTATTTT. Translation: CASSRDRTTDTQYF.

CDR3 sequence (DNA): TGTGCCAGCAGCGGGGGGTCGGGACTAGCGGGCTACGAGCAGTACTTC. It translates to CASSGGSGLAGYEQYF. This chain joins TRBV7-2 and TRBJ2-7; 12 bases align to TRBD2. V shed 5 bases, J shed 3 bases, and the junction held 8 bases outside the gene matches. Germline V gives CDR1 SGHTA, CDR2 FQGNSA. CDR3 length equals 16 residues. Supplemented by reference TRBV7-2 and TRBJ2-7, the full variable domain reads GAGVSQSPSNKVTEKGKDVELRCDPISGHTALYWYRQSLGQGLEFLIYFQGNSAPDKSGLPSDRFSAERTGGSVSTLTIQRTQQEDSAVYLCASSGGSGLAGYEQYFGPGTRLTVT.

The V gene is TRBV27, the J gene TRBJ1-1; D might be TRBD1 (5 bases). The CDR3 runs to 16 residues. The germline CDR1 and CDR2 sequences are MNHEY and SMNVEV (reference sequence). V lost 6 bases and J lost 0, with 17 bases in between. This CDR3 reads CASRTVYDAMNTEAFF. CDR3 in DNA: TGTGCCAGCAGGACAGTTTACGATGCTATGAACACTGAAGCTTTCTTT.

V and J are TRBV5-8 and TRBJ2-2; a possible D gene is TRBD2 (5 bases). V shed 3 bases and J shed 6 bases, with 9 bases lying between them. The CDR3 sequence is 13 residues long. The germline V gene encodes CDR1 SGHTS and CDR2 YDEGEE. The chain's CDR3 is CASSSGLPGELFF. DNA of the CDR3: TGTGCCAGCAGCTCCGGACTTCCCGGGGAGCTGTTTTTT.